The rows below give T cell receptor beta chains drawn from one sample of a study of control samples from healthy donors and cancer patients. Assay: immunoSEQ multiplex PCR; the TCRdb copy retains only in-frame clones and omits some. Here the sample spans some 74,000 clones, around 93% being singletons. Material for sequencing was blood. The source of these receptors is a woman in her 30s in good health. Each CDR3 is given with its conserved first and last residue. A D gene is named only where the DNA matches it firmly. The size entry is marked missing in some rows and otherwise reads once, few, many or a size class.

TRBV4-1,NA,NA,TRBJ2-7,TGCGCCAGCAGCCGGGCTGGGGATTCAGTGGCGTGGCTGGCCTACGAGCAGTACTTC,CASSRAGDSVAWLAYEQYF
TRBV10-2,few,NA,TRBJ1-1,TGCGCCAGCAGTAAAGGGTTCACTGAAGCTTTCTTT,CASSKGFTEAFF
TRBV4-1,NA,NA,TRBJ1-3,TGCGCCAGCAGCCCCTTTGGGGTGGCTGGAAACACCATATATTTT,CASSPFGVAGNTIYF
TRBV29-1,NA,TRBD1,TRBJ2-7,TGCAGCGGTTCCGGGACAGCGAGCTCCTACGAGCAGTACTTC,CSGSGTASSYEQYF
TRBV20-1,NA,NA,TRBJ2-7,TGCAGTGCCAGTCCTCGGGGGCAGGCCTCCTACGAGCAGTACTTC,CSASPRGQASYEQYF
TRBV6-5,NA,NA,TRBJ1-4,TGTGCCAGCAGGCAGGGAACAACTAATGAAAAACTGTTTTTT,CASRQGTTNEKLFF
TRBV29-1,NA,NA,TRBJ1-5,TGCAGCGTTGAGAATCAGCCCCAGCATTTT,CSVENQPQHF
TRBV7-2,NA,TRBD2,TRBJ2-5,TGTGCCAGCAGCTACTACCTTGGACTAGCCAATCTAGAGACCCAGTACTTC,CASSYYLGLANLETQYF
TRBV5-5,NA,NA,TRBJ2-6,TGTGCCAGCAGCTTCTCTGGGGCCAACGTCCTGACTTTC,CASSFSGANVLTF
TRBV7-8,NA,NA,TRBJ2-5,TGTGCCAGCAGCTCGCTAGACAGGCATCAAGAGACCCAGTACTTC,CASSSLDRHQETQYF
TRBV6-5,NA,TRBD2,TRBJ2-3,TGTGCCAGCAGTTACCACGGGACTAGCGGAAGGGATACGCAGTATTTT,CASSYHGTSGRDTQYF
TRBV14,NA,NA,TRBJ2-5,TGTGCCAGCGCCCTGTTGGGGGGCCAAGAGACCCAGTACTTC,CASALLGGQETQYF
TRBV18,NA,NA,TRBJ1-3,TGTGCCAGCTCACCGGCGGAAGGCTCTGGAAACACCATATATTTT,CASSPAEGSGNTIYF
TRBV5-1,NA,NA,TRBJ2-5,TGCGCCAGCAGCTTGGTTCTCAACCTGGGAGAGACCCAGTACTTC,CASSLVLNLGETQYF
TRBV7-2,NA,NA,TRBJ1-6,TGTGCCAGCAGCTTAAGCGGGTTACCCCTCCACTTT,CASSLSGLPLHF
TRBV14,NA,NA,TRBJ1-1,TGTGCCAGCAGCCCCCAGGGAAAGGGCGGGTCTGCGGGTTTGAACACTGAAGCTTTCTTT,CASSPQGKGGSAGLNTEAFF
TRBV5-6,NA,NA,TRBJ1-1,TGTGCCAGCAGCTTGGGTGGTCCCGCGGCTTTCTTT,CASSLGGPAAFF
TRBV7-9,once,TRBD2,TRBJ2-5,TGTGCCAGCAGCACAATAACTAGCGGGGGCGAGACCCAGTACTTC,CASSTITSGGETQYF
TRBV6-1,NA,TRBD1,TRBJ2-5,TGTGCCAGCAGTGAACCGGGCAGGGGGTGGCAAGAGACCCAGTACTTC,CASSEPGRGWQETQYF
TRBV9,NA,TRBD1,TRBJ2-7,TGTGCCAGCAGCGTCTCCCCGGACAGGGGGCGTCCCGAGCAGTACTTC,CASSVSPDRGRPEQYF
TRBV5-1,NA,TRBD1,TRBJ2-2,TGCGCCAGCAGCAAGGCGACAGGGTTATTTAACACCGGGGAGCTGTTTTTT,CASSKATGLFNTGELFF
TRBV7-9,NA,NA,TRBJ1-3,TGTGCCAGCAGCTTTCCGGCCCTCTCTGGAAACACCATATATTTT,CASSFPALSGNTIYF
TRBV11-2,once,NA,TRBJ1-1,TGTGCCAGCAGCTTAGCAGGGCTGAACACTGAAGCTTTCTTT,CASSLAGLNTEAFF